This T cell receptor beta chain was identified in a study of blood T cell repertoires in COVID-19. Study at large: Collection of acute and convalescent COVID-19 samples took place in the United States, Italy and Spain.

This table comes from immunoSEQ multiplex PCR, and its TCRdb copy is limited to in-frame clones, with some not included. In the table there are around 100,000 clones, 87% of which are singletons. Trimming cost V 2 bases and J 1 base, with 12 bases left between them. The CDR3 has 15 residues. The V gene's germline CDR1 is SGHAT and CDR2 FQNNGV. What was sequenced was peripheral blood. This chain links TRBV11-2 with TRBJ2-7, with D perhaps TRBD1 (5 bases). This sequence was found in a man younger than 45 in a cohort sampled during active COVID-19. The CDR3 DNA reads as TGTGCCAGCAGCTTATCGACAGTCCCTTCCTACGAGCAGTACTTC. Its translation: CASSLSTVPSYEQYF.